The 25 T cell receptor beta chains reported below all come from one sample, sequenced in a study of blood T cell repertoires in COVID-19. Assay: immunoSEQ multiplex PCR; the TCRdb copy retains only in-frame clones and omits some. The sample holds about 40,000 clones, about 88% seen once. Sequenced material: peripheral blood. The receptors were gathered from a human donor in a cohort sampled during active COVID-19.

The chain combines TRBV2 with TRBJ2-5; tentatively, D is TRBD1 (6 bases). This CDR3 is built from 11 residues. V shed 8 bases and J shed 5 bases, with 9 bases lying between them. Per germline, CDR1 SNHLY and CDR2 FYNNEI. As DNA, the CDR3 is TGTGCCAGCGAGAGGGGGGAGACCCAGTACTTC. It is translated as CASERGETQYF.

The genes are TRBV24-1 and TRBJ2-3, with TRBD2 matching over 8 bases. Per germline, CDR1 KGHDR and CDR2 SFDVKD. Losses at the gene ends were 3 bases for V and 7 bases for J; bases not matched to a gene: 5. The length of the CDR3 is 14 residues. The CDR3 DNA is TGTGCCACCAGTGATGCGCGGGGGGAAAATACGCAGTATTTT. Translating gives CATSDARGENTQYF.

J is TRBJ1-4 and V is TRBV5-1; the match to TRBD1 covers 8 bases. V trimming: 0 bases; J trimming: 5 bases; junction bases outside the gene matches: 3. Germline loops: CDR1 SGHRS, CDR2 YFSETQ. CDR3 length equals 15 residues. The CDR3 spells CASSLVPGGNEKLFF. CDR3 bases: TGCGCCAGCAGCTTGGTTCCAGGGGGCAATGAAAAACTGTTTTTT.

This chain joins TRBV7-9 and TRBJ2-1, with 7 bases aligning to TRBD1. This CDR3 spans 12 amino acids. The V gene end was trimmed by 6 bases and the J gene end by 10 bases; junction bases not matched to a gene: 6. The germline V gene has CDR1 SEHNR and CDR2 FQNEAQ (reference sequence). CDR3 nucleotides: TGTGCCAGCAGTCTTGCACAGGGGGAGCAGTTCTTC. Protein product: CASSLAQGEQFF.

This clone was observed a few times. The genes are TRBV5-1 and TRBJ2-5; 7 nucleotides line up with TRBD2. Germline V gene sequence: CDR1 SGHRS, CDR2 YFSETQ. This CDR3 region has 14 residues. The trim removed 0 bases at V and 7 bases at J, leaving 6 bases unmatched. In nucleotides, the CDR3 is TGCGCCAGCAGCTTGGCCCTGGGGGAGGGGACCCAGTACTTC. It encodes CASSLALGEGTQYF.

V gene TRBV6-6 combines with J gene TRBJ2-5; TRBD2 aligns across 13 bases. The CDR3 is 16 residues long. Germline loops: CDR1 MNHNY, CDR2 SVGAGI (reference sequence). J gave up 3 bases and V 6 bases, and 7 bases lay outside the gene matches. The CDR3 sequence: CASSTSGGASEETQYF. CDR3 DNA: TGTGCCAGCAGCACTAGCGGGGGGGCGTCGGAAGAGACCCAGTACTTC.

In this sample, this clone is medium-sized (0.01 to 0.1%). The chain employs TRBV5-1 and TRBJ2-5; 9 bases match TRBD1. In germline, CDR1 is SGHRS, CDR2 YFSETQ. Unmatched junction bases numbered 5, after V lost 7 bases and J lost 4 bases. The CDR3 extends over 13 amino acids. DNA of the CDR3: TGCGCCAGCGGGGACAGGGTAAGAGAGACCCAGTACTTC. It yields the protein CASGDRVRETQYF. Using reference TRBV5-1 and TRBJ2-5 for the parts outside the CDR3, the full variable domain is KAGVTQTPRYLIKTRGQQVTLSCSPISGHRSVSWYQQTPGQGLQFLFEYFSETQRNKGNFPGRFSGRQFSNSRSEMNVSTLELGDSALYLCASGDRVRETQYFGPGTRLLVL.

This chain links TRBV6-6 with TRBJ2-3; weak D call: TRBD1 (5 bases). This CDR3 comprises 15 residues. Trimming removed 1 base from V and 5 bases from J, with 13 bases in between. Germline assignment: CDR1 MNHNY and CDR2 SVGAGI (reference sequence). The CDR3 reads CASSYYGQALDTQYF. The CDR3 region has the DNA TGTGCCAGCAGTTACTACGGACAAGCACTAGATACGCAGTATTTT.

J is TRBJ1-1 and V is TRBV6-6; D might be TRBD1 (5 bases). This CDR3 spans 14 amino acids. V lost 6 bases and J lost 6, with 17 bases in between. The germline gives CDR1 MNHNY, CDR2 SVGAGI (reference sequence). The CDR3: CASRTQALGPEAFF. The CDR3 DNA follows: TGTGCCAGCAGAACCCAGGCCCTGGGGCCTGAAGCTTTCTTT.

The V call is TRBV11-2, the J call TRBJ1-1; D ambiguous. CDR3 length: 13 residues. Germline-derived CDR1 and CDR2 are SGHAT and FQNNGV. The V and J ends lost 5 bases and 2 bases respectively, with 9 bases between them. This CDR3 is CASSLTPNTEAFF. Written as DNA, the CDR3 is TGTGCCAGCAGCCTGACACCCAACACTGAAGCTTTCTTT.

The V call is TRBV5-1, the J call TRBJ2-3, with 16 bases that match TRBD2. Germline values: CDR1 SGHRS, CDR2 YFSETQ. This CDR3 has 19 amino acids. The V segment lost 4 bases and the J segment 7 bases; nucleotides outside the gene matches: 15. The DNA for the CDR3 is TGCGCCAGCAGCCCTTTACCGGGACTAGCGGGGGGGCAGAGAAATACGCAGTATTTT. It specifies CASSPLPGLAGGQRNTQYF.

The chain recombines TRBV19 with TRBJ1-4; 8 bases align to TRBD1. CDR3 length: 16 amino acids. V trimming: 3 bases; J trimming: 8 bases; junction bases outside the gene matches: 11. Germline V gene sequence: CDR1 LNHDA, CDR2 SQIVND (reference sequence). CDR3 in DNA: TGTGCCAGTAGTATCTCTTCCGGGACAGGAGGGGAAAAACTGTTTTTT. Its translation is CASSISSGTGGEKLFF.

The rearrangement links TRBV5-4 to TRBJ2-5, with a tentative D call TRBD2 (6 bases). Germline CDR1 reads SGHNT; CDR2 reads YYREEE (reference sequence). The CDR3 runs 14 residues. Deletions cut 2 bases from V and 7 bases from J, with 15 bases between. The CDR3 DNA reads TGTGCCAGCAGCTTCATAGCGGCGCAGGGGACCCAGTACTTC. Its protein is CASSFIAAQGTQYF.

The rearrangement links TRBV3-1 (or the pseudogene TRBV3-2) to TRBJ1-6; D gene unclear. V was shortened by 5 bases and J by 4 bases, with 9 bases between the two germline ends. CDR3 length: 14 amino acids. Germline V gene data show CDR1 as LGHDT and CDR2 as YNNKEL (reference sequence). CDR3 DNA sequence: TGTGCCAGCAGCACCAGGTCATATAATTCACCCCTCCACTTT. Its protein is CASSTRSYNSPLHF.

This clone came up once. The V and J genes are TRBV4-2 and TRBJ2-5, with 7 bases matching TRBD2. The CDR3 totals 16 residues. Germline V gene data show CDR1 as LGHNA and CDR2 as YNFKEQ. J lost 2 bases, V lost 2 bases, and 8 bases had no gene match. The DNA of the CDR3 is TGTGCCAGCAGCCAATCTAGCGGAAGAACGCAAGAGACCCAGTACTTC. Protein product: CASSQSSGRTQETQYF.

The chain carries TRBV3-1 (or the pseudogene TRBV3-2) and TRBJ2-1, with 8 bases aligning to TRBD1. Looked up from germline, CDR1 is LGHDT and CDR2 is YNNKEL (reference sequence). The CDR3 has 15 amino acids. J gave up 9 bases and V 4 bases, and 11 bases lay outside the gene matches. CDR3 amino acids: CASSRAGGEFGEQFF. CDR3 nucleotides: TGTGCCAGCAGCCGGGCAGGGGGCGAATTTGGTGAGCAGTTCTTC.

This clone was seen a handful of times. The chain employs TRBV10-2 and TRBJ1-1; D is possibly TRBD1 (6 bases). Trimming removed 2 bases from V and 4 bases from J, with 11 bases in between. The CDR3 consists of 14 residues. Germline V gene data show CDR1 as WSHSY and CDR2 as SAAADI. CDR3 residues: CASSEDRYSTEAFF. CDR3 coding DNA: TGCGCCAGCAGTGAGGACAGGTACTCCACTGAAGCTTTCTTT.

At least ten counts were recorded for this clone. This chain uses TRBV2 with TRBJ2-1; D call uncertain. Germline loops: CDR1 SNHLY, CDR2 FYNNEI. The CDR3 is 14 amino acids. Between the trimmed V and J ends, which lost 4 bases and 0 bases, there was a span of 7 bases. The CDR3 nucleotides are TGTGCCAGCAGTGGAGTGAGCTCCTACAATGAGCAGTTCTTC. It is translated as CASSGVSSYNEQFF.

V gene TRBV5-1 combines with J gene TRBJ2-1; weak D call: TRBD2 (6 bases). The germline V and J ends were trimmed by 0 bases and 6 bases, with 7 bases remaining between them. The V gene's germline CDR1 is SGHRS and CDR2 YFSETQ. This CDR3 spans 13 amino acids. In DNA form, the CDR3 reads TGCGCCAGCAGCTTGGGACTAGTCAATGAGCAGTTCTTC. Its translation: CASSLGLVNEQFF. Full variable domain (outside the CDR3, taken from reference TRBV5-1 and TRBJ2-1): KAGVTQTPRYLIKTRGQQVTLSCSPISGHRSVSWYQQTPGQGLQFLFEYFSETQRNKGNFPGRFSGRQFSNSRSEMNVSTLELGDSALYLCASSLGLVNEQFFGPGTRLTVL.

The genes are TRBV3-1 (or the pseudogene TRBV3-2) and TRBJ1-1; D ambiguous. The CDR3 loop spans 15 amino acids. V lost 1 base and J 10 bases, leaving 19 bases between the germline ends. Germline V gene sequence: CDR1 LGHDT, CDR2 YNNKEL (reference sequence). The CDR3 nucleotides are TGTGCCAGCAGCCAAGCTTCGATGACTCATCGCGGAGCTTTCTTT. It is translated as CASSQASMTHRGAFF.

The gene calls are TRBV27 and TRBJ2-1; 10 nucleotides agree with TRBD2. The V gene end was trimmed by 7 bases and the J gene end by 6 bases; junction bases not matched to a gene: 15. Germline V gene lookup returns CDR1 MNHEY and CDR2 SMNVEV (reference sequence). This CDR3 spans 17 amino acids. CDR3 region: CASTMELAGASGNEQFF. The DNA for the CDR3 is TGTGCCAGCACCATGGAGCTAGCGGGGGCGAGCGGCAATGAGCAGTTCTTC.

V is TRBV12-3 or TRBV12-4 and J is TRBJ1-6; no clear D. CDR3 length: 13 residues. Trimming cost V 4 bases and J 6 bases, with 7 bases left between them. The CDR3, as DNA: TGTGCCAGCAGTTCAGAGGTTAATTCACCCCTCCACTTT. Amino acids: CASSSEVNSPLHF.

The chain recombines TRBV4-1 with TRBJ2-1, with a possible D match to TRBD2 (6 bases). Trimming took 0 bases from V and 2 from J, leaving 11 bases between them. This CDR3 has 16 amino acids. CDR1 is MGHRA and CDR2 is YSYEKL in the germline V gene. The CDR3 protein is CASSQDPGGTYNEQFF. The CDR3 bases are TGCGCCAGCAGCCAAGATCCCGGGGGAACCTACAATGAGCAGTTCTTC.

The chain uses TRBV10-1 and TRBJ2-7; weak D call: TRBD2 (6 bases). This CDR3 is 15 amino acids long. Germline V gene lookup returns CDR1 WNHNN and CDR2 SYGVQD (reference sequence). V dropped 0 bases and J dropped 1 base, with 10 bases sitting between them. For the CDR3, the DNA is TGCGCCAGCAGTGAGTCGGCGGGGCCGTCCTACGAGCAGTACTTC. Translation gives CASSESAGPSYEQYF.

This chain joins TRBV19 and TRBJ2-3, with 7 bases aligning to TRBD1. Trimming removed 5 bases from V and 5 bases from J; junction bases left unmatched: 10. From germline, CDR1 is LNHDA and CDR2 SQIVND (reference sequence). This CDR3 region has 15 residues. The CDR3 coding sequence is TGTGCCAGTAGTCGAAGATCAGGGGGAGTAGATACGCAGTATTTT. Amino acids: CASSRRSGGVDTQYF.